The 25 T cell receptor beta chains listed next were all sequenced from one sample in a study of vaccination and CD4 T cells after COVID-19. The study sequenced cultured CD4+ T cell DNA using the Oncomine TCR Beta short-read assay. TCRdb re-analysed the PCR reads in MiXCR, keeping a single row per CDR3 protein. The sample lists 9,500 or so distinct CDR3 sequences; 65% to 70% were seen once. These TCRs are of unknown antigen specificity. Noted treatment: approximately 9-day PBMC culture with coronavirus spike peptide pools or control peptides (ViraFEST assay). This material consisted of CD4+ T cells from blood, cultured in vitro, taken before SARS-CoV-2 vaccination. The receptors derive from a human donor who had recovered from COVID-19.

The rearrangement uses TRBV5-1 and TRBJ1-2, with no clear D. Germline lookup yields CDR1 SGHRS and CDR2 YFSETQ. The CDR3 consists of 13 residues. V lost 0 bases and J lost 2, with 5 bases in between. In nucleotides, the CDR3 is TGCGCCAGCAGCTTGGGGATAAACTATGGCTACACCTTC. Its translation is CASSLGINYGYTF. Variable domain in full (rest from reference TRBV5-1 and TRBJ1-2): KAGVTQTPRYLIKTRGQQVTLSCSPISGHRSVSWYQQTPGQGLQFLFEYFSETQRNKGNFPGRFSGRQFSNSRSEMNVSTLELGDSALYLCASSLGINYGYTFGSGTRLTVV.

CDR3 sequence: CASSTTSTDTQYF. CDR3 sequence (DNA): TGTGCCAGCAGTACCACTAGCACAGATACGCAGTATTTT. The J gene is TRBJ2-3, the V gene TRBV5-4; D not resolved. This CDR3 contains 13 residues. The V end lost 5 bases, the J end lost 0 bases, and 7 bases lay between the germline ends. Germline assignment: CDR1 SGHNT and CDR2 YYREEE (reference sequence).

The rearrangement links TRBV19 to TRBJ2-7, with D perhaps matching TRBD2 (6 bases). The length of the CDR3 is 17 residues. CDR1 is LNHDA and CDR2 is SQIVND in the germline V gene (reference sequence). Trimming took 6 bases from V and 3 from J, leaving 24 bases between them. In nucleotides, the CDR3 is TGTGCCAGTAGCCTGTTTCCCCCGGGACTGGCGGGCTACGAGCAGTACTTC. This encodes CASSLFPPGLAGYEQYF.

The chain uses TRBV20-1 and TRBJ1-5; D is uncertain. Germline CDR1 reads DFQATT; CDR2 reads SNEGSKA (reference sequence). Trimming shortened V by 2 bases and J by 0 bases, and 14 bases separated the two germline ends. This CDR3 is built from 16 residues. The CDR3: CSARPRAWYSNQPQHF. The CDR3 DNA follows: TGCAGTGCTAGACCGCGAGCGTGGTATAGCAATCAGCCCCAGCATTTT.

The J gene is TRBJ2-2, the V gene TRBV2; possible D gene TRBD2, 5 bases. The germline CDR1 and CDR2 sequences are SNHLY and FYNNEI. There are 17 residues in the CDR3. Trimming stripped 3 bases from V and 4 bases from J, with 18 bases between. This CDR3 is CASSESMPLAATGELFF. In DNA, the CDR3 is TGTGCCAGCAGTGAGTCGATGCCTCTAGCCGCCACCGGGGAGCTGTTTTTT.

Sample share makes this clonotype large (0.1 to 1%). The rearrangement links TRBV9 to TRBJ1-2, with 7 positions matching TRBD1. CDR1 SGDLS and CDR2 YYNGEE come from the germline V gene. J was trimmed by 4 bases and V by 0 bases; bases with no gene match: 6. This CDR3 region has 15 residues. The CDR3 loop is CASSVALGQSYGYTF. The DNA of the CDR3 is TGTGCCAGCAGCGTAGCTCTGGGACAGTCCTATGGCTACACCTTC.

The chain couples TRBV5-4 to TRBJ2-3; 7 bases agree with TRBD2. This CDR3 contains 14 residues. V dropped 5 bases and J dropped 0; count of bases not matched to a gene: 3. Germline CDR1 is SGHNT and CDR2 is YYREEE (reference sequence). The CDR3 loop reads CASRPGLSTDTQYF. In DNA, the CDR3 is TGTGCCAGCAGACCGGGACTAAGCACAGATACGCAGTATTTT. Filled out from reference TRBV5-4 and TRBJ2-3, the complete variable domain reads ETGVTQSPTHLIKTRGQQVTLRCSSQSGHNTVSWYQQALGQGPQFIFQYYREEENGRGNFPPRFSGLQFPNYSSELNVNALELDDSALYLCASRPGLSTDTQYFGPGTRLTVL.

The gene calls are TRBV12-3 or TRBV12-4 and TRBJ2-3; 9 bases map to TRBD2. V was clipped by 6 bases and J by 0 bases; unmatched bases: 10. CDR3 length equals 17 residues. The CDR3 nucleotides are TGTGCCAGCAGAAAAGCGGGAGGCGCGGCTAGCACAGATACGCAGTATTTT. Protein sequence: CASRKAGGAASTDTQYF.

The rearrangement joins TRBV7-2 to TRBJ1-5; unclear D gene. Trimming pared 5 bases from V and 3 bases from J, leaving 8 bases between. The germline CDR1 and CDR2 sequences are SGHTA and FQGNSA. The CDR3 spans 13 residues. This chain's CDR3 is CASSSFNNQPQHF. CDR3 sequence (DNA): TGTGCCAGCAGCAGTTTCAACAATCAGCCCCAGCATTTT.

The V gene is TRBV28, the J gene TRBJ2-7; maybe TRBD1 (5 bases). V lost 5 bases, J lost 6 bases, and 11 bases lay in between. The CDR3 runs 12 residues. Germline V gene sequence: CDR1 MDHEN, CDR2 SYDVKM. For the CDR3, the DNA is TGTGCCAGCAGTCAGGGCCCCCCCGAGCAGTACTTC. It is translated as CASSQGPPEQYF.

The gene calls are TRBV20-1 and TRBJ2-5; D unresolved. Trimming stripped 4 bases from V and 3 bases from J, with 6 bases between. CDR1 is DFQATT, CDR2 SNEGSKA, per germline (reference sequence). This CDR3 comprises 11 residues. The CDR3: CSAIPKETQYF. CDR3 sequence (DNA): TGCAGTGCTATACCCAAAGAGACCCAGTACTTC.

The table lists this clonotype with a few counts. The chain carries TRBV20-1 and TRBJ1-6; D ambiguous. Germline-derived CDR1 and CDR2 are DFQATT and SNEGSKA (reference sequence). The CDR3 extends over 15 amino acids. Trimming pared 3 bases from V and 6 bases from J, leaving 15 bases between. In DNA form, the CDR3 reads TGCAGTGCTAGCGAATCGGCCAAGGCTAATTCACCCCTCCACTTT. This sequence encodes CSASESAKANSPLHF.

The chain carries TRBV7-9 and TRBJ1-4, with 7 positions matching TRBD1. J was trimmed by 4 bases and V by 5 bases; bases with no gene match: 7. Germline V lookup: CDR1 SEHNR, CDR2 FQNEAQ (reference sequence). The CDR3 is 15 amino acids. CDR3 sequence reads: CASSDDRAINEKLFF. Here the CDR3 DNA reads TGTGCCAGCAGCGACGACAGGGCAATTAATGAAAAACTGTTTTTT. Based on the CDR3 plus reference TRBV7-9 and TRBJ1-4, the full variable domain is DTGVSQNPRHKITKRGQNVTFRCDPISEHNRLYWYRQTLGQGPEFLTYFQNEAQLEKSRLLSDRFSAERPKGSFSTLEIQRTEQGDSAMYLCASSDDRAINEKLFFGSGTQLSVL.

The rearrangement uses TRBV7-6 and TRBJ2-7, with D hard to call. V lost 4 bases and J lost 7, with 8 bases in between. CDR3 length equals 11 residues. CDR1 and CDR2 from the germline V gene are SGHVS and FNYEAQ. The CDR3 DNA sequence: TGTGCCAGCAGCTCTTCCTGGGAGCAGTACTTC. Translated, it gives CASSSSWEQYF. The full variable domain, in which reference TRBV7-6 and TRBJ2-7 provide the parts outside the CDR3, is GAGVSQSPRYKVTKRGQDVALRCDPISGHVSLYWYRQALGQGPEFLTYFNYEAQQDKSGLPNDRFSAERPEGSISTLTIQRTEQRDSAMYRCASSSSWEQYFGPGTRLTVT.

The rearrangement joins TRBV6-2 or TRBV6-3 to TRBJ2-7, with TRBD1 matching over 7 bases. The CDR3 has 13 amino acids. Germline CDR1 is MNHEY and CDR2 is SVGEGT. V lost 2 bases, J lost 4 bases, and 2 bases stayed unmatched. The CDR3 spells CASSYRGQYEQYF. CDR3 nucleotides: TGTGCCAGCAGTTACAGGGGGCAGTACGAGCAGTACTTC.

In its sample, this clonotype was seen a few times. The genes are TRBV19 and TRBJ2-5; D is uncertain. The V gene's germline CDR1 is LNHDA and CDR2 SQIVND (reference sequence). Trimming took off 1 base at V and 3 bases at J, with 6 bases between the two ends. The CDR3 spans 13 residues. CDR3 sequence: CASSIARKETQYF. In DNA, the CDR3 is TGTGCCAGTAGTATAGCGAGAAAAGAGACCCAGTACTTC.

This clonotype was detected only a few times. The V gene is TRBV20-1, the J gene TRBJ2-5; a possible D gene is TRBD2 (6 bases). Trimming pared 1 base from V and 5 bases from J, leaving 11 bases between. The CDR3 length is 13 residues. Germline V CDR1 and CDR2: DFQATT, SNEGSKA (reference sequence). The DNA for the CDR3 is TGCAGTGCTAGAGGACTAGTTCATGAGACCCAGTACTTC. As protein: CSARGLVHETQYF.

This clonotype appeared a few times. The CDR3 nucleotides read TGCAGTGCTAGAGATCTGGGACGCCGCACAGATACGCAGTATTTT. As protein: CSARDLGRRTDTQYF. V gene TRBV20-1 combines with J gene TRBJ2-3; D tentatively fits TRBD1 or TRBD2 (5 bases each). Per germline, CDR1 DFQATT and CDR2 SNEGSKA (reference sequence). V shed 0 bases and J shed 1 base, with 11 bases lying between them. This CDR3 contains 15 residues.

This clonotype was recorded a few times. This chain links TRBV6-5 with TRBJ2-7; TRBD2 matches 11 bases. The germline gives CDR1 MNHEY, CDR2 SVGAGI. There are 18 residues in the CDR3. The junction had 7 bases not matched to a gene; V was cut back by 0 bases and J by 0 bases. In nucleotides, the CDR3 is TGTGCCAGCAGTTACTCGAGTGGGCTAGCGGGAGGCTCCTACGAGCAGTACTTC. Translation gives CASSYSSGLAGGSYEQYF.

The chain carries TRBV6-1 and TRBJ2-1, with D maybe TRBD1 (5 bases). V was trimmed by 6 bases and J by 4 bases, leaving 13 bases between them. The CDR3 extends over 14 amino acids. Germline CDR1 MNHNS, CDR2 SASEGT. The CDR3 spells CASSPIQVYNEQFF. The CDR3 nucleotides are TGTGCCAGCAGCCCCATACAGGTTTACAATGAGCAGTTCTTC.

As to this clonotype: The junction shows a germline mismatch at one end, possibly a read error. V usage is TRBV6-5 and J usage is TRBJ1-5, with a possible D match to TRBD1 (5 bases). The length of the CDR3 is 13 residues. The germline V gene encodes CDR1 MNHEY and CDR2 SVGAGI. The CDR3 here is CASSSGTYQSQHF. As DNA, the CDR3 is TGTGCCAGCAGTTCCGGGACTTATCAGTCCCAGCATTTT.

The chain links TRBV30 to TRBJ1-2; no clear D. Trimming left V 4 bases short and J 4 bases short, with 10 bases between. CDR3 length: 12 amino acids. Germline V gene data show CDR1 as GTSNPN and CDR2 as SVGIG (reference sequence). CDR3 nucleotides: TGTGCCTGGAACCGGGTAGGCTATGGCTACACCTTC. It yields the protein CAWNRVGYGYTF.

In regard to this clonotype: A junction boundary mismatches the germline segment, possibly from a read error. This rearrangement joins TRBV5-4 to TRBJ2-1, with unresolved D. CDR1 SGHNT and CDR2 YYREEE come from the germline V gene (reference sequence). This CDR3 has 13 residues. CDR3 nucleotide sequence: TGTGCCAGCAGCTTGCGATTCTACAATGAGCGGTTCTTC. As protein: CASSLRFYNERFF.

The chain recombines TRBV28 with TRBJ2-5; D remains unclear. The V end lost 6 bases, the J end lost 1 base, and 9 bases lay between the germline ends. The germline gives CDR1 MDHEN, CDR2 SYDVKM. This CDR3 has 13 amino acids. The CDR3 coding sequence is TGTGCCAGCAGGTTTCAAGTCCAAGAGACCCAGTACTTC. Its protein product is CASRFQVQETQYF.

The chain combines TRBV7-9 with TRBJ2-2; perhaps TRBD2 as D (6 bases). V dropped 3 bases and J dropped 5 bases, with 13 bases sitting between them. The CDR3 is made up of 15 amino acids. CDR1 SEHNR and CDR2 FQNEAQ come from the germline V gene (reference sequence). Here the CDR3 reads CASSLGLPLTGELFF. The CDR3 region has the DNA TGTGCCAGCAGCTTGGGACTCCCTTTGACCGGGGAGCTGTTTTTT.